This T cell receptor beta chain was obtained from a study of shared clonotypes between healthy human individuals. Across the whole study: Ranging from 18 to 49 in age, donors were two women and a few men. Study results and limitations: Large sequencing depth failed to make sorted-subset sequencing complete, rarefaction showed. Clonotypes which were not shared had lower generation probabilities than clonotypes that all four donors shared.

Of note for this clone: Its antigen is still unknown.

Trimming cost V 4 bases and J 5 bases, with 12 bases left between them. The CDR3 is 13 residues long. Germline lookup yields CDR1 SEHNR and CDR2 FQNEAQ (reference sequence). Naive CD8 cells lacked CD45RO, underwent positive selection for CCR7 and left out terminally differentiated effector memory CD45RA+ cells. Study processing details: For the immunoSEQ data, sequences were junction-only without quality scores, so filtering differed. Here immunoSEQ multiplex PCR was the method, and the copy in TCRdb shows in-frame clones only, minus some. That table is the source of V, J and clone size, and D and trimming were worked out from the DNA. The table has 550,000 to 600,000 clones, nearly 98% seen once.

The sequenced material came from naive CD8+ T cells sorted from blood. The rearrangement uses TRBV7-9 and TRBJ2-7; TRBD1 or TRBD2 may be the D gene (5 bases each). The receptor comes from a man aged 25 to 40 in good health. The CDR3 loop reads CASSSAGTDEQYF. The CDR3 nucleotides are TGTGCCAGCAGCTCAGCCGGGACGGACGAGCAGTACTTC.